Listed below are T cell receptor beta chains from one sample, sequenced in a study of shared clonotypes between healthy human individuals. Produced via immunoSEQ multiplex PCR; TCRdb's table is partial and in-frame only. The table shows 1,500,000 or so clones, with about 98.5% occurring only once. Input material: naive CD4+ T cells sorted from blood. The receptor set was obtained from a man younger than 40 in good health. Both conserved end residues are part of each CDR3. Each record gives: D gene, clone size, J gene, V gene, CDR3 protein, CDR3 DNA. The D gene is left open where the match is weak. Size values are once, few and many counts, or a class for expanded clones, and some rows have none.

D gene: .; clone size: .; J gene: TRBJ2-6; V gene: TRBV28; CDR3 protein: CASSFTSGANVLTF; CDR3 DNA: TGTGCCAGCAGTTTCACCTCTGGGGCCAACGTCCTGACTTTC
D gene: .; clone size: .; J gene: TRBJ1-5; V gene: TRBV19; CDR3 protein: CASSYPGKGVMAQHF; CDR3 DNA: TGTGCCAGTAGTTACCCAGGGAAAGGGGTGATGGCCCAGCATTTT
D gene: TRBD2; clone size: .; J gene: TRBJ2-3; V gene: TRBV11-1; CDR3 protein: CASSSDTSGTSWSTQYF; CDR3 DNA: TGTGCCAGCAGCAGTGACACCTCCGGGACTAGCTGGTCTACGCAGTATTTT
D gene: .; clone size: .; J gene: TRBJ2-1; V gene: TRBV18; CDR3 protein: CASSGTRNYNEQFF; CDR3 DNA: TGTGCCAGCTCAGGCACTAGAAACTACAATGAGCAGTTCTTC
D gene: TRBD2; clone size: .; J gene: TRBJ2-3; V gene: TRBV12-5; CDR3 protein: CASGLGLAGVLDTQYF; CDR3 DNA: TGTGCTAGTGGTTTGGGACTAGCGGGAGTCCTAGATACGCAGTATTTT
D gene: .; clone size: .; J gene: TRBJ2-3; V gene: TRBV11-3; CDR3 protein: CASSLGPLRSDTQYF; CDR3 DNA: TGTGCCAGCAGCTTAGGCCCCCTGAGGTCAGATACGCAGTATTTT
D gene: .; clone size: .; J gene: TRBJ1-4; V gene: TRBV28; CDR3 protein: CASREGGRVEKLFF; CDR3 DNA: TGTGCCAGCAGGGAAGGGGGACGTGTTGAAAAACTGTTTTTT
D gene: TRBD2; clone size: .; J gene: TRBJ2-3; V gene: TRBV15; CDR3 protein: CATSRAAGLGTDTQYF; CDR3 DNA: TGTGCCACCAGCAGAGCAGCGGGATTGGGCACAGATACGCAGTATTTT
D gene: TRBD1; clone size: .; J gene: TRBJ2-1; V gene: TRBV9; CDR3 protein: CASSVTGDRGFSPHDNEQFF; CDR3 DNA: TGTGCCAGCAGCGTTACCGGGGACAGGGGGTTCAGCCCCCATGACAATGAGCAGTTCTTC
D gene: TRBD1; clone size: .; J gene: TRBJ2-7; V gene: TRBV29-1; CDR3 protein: CSAKLGGLNEQYF; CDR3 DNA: TGCAGCGCCAAACTAGGGGGCCTGAACGAGCAGTACTTC
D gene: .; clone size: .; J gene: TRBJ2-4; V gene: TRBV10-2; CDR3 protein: CASSASRGGNIQYF; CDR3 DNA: TGCGCCAGCAGTGCATCCAGGGGCGGAAACATTCAGTACTTC
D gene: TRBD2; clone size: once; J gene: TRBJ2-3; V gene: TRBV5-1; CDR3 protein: CASSEERETDTQYF; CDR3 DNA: TGCGCCAGCAGCGAAGAGCGGGAGACAGATACGCAGTATTTT
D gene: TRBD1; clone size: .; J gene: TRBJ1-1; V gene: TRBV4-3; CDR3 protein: CASSQDQGVGYTEAFF; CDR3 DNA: TGCGCCAGCAGCCAAGATCAGGGGGTGGGGTACACTGAAGCTTTCTTT
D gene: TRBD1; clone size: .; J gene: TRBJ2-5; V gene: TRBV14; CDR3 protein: CASSQVQDRMYQETQYF; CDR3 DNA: TGTGCCAGCAGCCAAGTTCAGGACAGGATGTACCAAGAGACCCAGTACTTC
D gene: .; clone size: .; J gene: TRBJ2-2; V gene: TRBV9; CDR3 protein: CASSPRAGVNTGELFF; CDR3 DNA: TGTGCCAGCAGCCCGAGGGCCGGAGTTAACACCGGGGAGCTGTTTTTT
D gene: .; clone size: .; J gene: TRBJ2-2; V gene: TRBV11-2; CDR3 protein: CASSPRVGGELFF; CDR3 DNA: TGTGCCAGCAGCCCCAGGGTGGGTGGGGAGCTGTTTTTT
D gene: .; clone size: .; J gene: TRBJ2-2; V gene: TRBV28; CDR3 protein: CASSFAGNTGELFF; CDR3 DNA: TGTGCCAGCAGTTTCGCCGGAAACACCGGGGAGCTGTTTTTT
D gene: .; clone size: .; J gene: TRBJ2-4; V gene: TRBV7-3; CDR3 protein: CASSLDAKNIQYF; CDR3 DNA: TGTGCCAGCAGCCTCGATGCCAAAAACATTCAGTACTTC
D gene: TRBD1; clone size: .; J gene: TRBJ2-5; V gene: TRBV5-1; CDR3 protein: CASSPGQGEGAQYF; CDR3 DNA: TGCGCCAGCAGCCCGGGACAGGGGGAGGGGGCCCAGTACTTC
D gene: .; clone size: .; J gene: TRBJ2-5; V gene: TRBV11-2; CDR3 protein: CASSKSRGETQYF; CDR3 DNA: TGTGCCAGCAGCAAGTCCAGGGGAGAGACCCAGTACTTC
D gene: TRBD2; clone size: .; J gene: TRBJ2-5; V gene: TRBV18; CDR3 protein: CASSPAGTIQETQYF; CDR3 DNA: TGTGCCAGCTCACCGGCCGGGACTATCCAAGAGACCCAGTACTTC
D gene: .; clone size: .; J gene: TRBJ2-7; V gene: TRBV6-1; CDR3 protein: CASSAGRGNEQYF; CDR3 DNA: TGTGCCAGCAGTGCCGGCCGGGGTAACGAGCAGTACTTC
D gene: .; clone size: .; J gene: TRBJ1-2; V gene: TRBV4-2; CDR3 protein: CASSQDRATYGYTF; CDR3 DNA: TGTGCCAGCAGCCAGGACCGGGCCACCTATGGCTACACCTTC
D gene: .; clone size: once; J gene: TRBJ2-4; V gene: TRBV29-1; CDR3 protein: CSVEDVENIQYF; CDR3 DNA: TGCAGCGTTGAAGACGTAGAAAACATTCAGTACTTC
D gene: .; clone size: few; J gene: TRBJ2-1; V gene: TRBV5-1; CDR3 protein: CASSKTLDEQFF; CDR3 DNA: TGCGCCAGCAGCAAAACCTTGGATGAGCAGTTCTTC
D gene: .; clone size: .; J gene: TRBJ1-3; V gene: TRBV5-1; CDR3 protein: CASSLSRAGNTIYF; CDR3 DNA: TGCGCCAGCAGCTTGAGCAGAGCTGGAAACACCATATATTTT
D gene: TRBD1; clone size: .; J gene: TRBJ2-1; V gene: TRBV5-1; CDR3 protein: CASSFGTGSGSYNEQFF; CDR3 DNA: TGCGCCAGCAGCTTTGGGACAGGGTCAGGGTCCTACAATGAGCAGTTCTTC
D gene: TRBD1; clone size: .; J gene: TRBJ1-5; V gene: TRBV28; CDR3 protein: CASSLSRTGSYSNQPQHF; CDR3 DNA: TGTGCCAGCAGTTTATCCCGGACAGGGAGTTATAGCAATCAGCCCCAGCATTTT
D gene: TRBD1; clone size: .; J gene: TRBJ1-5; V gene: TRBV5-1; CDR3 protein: CASSLGTGGDQPQHF; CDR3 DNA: TGCGCCAGCAGCTTGGGGACAGGGGGCGATCAGCCCCAGCATTTT
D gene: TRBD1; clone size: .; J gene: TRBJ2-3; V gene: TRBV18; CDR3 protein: CASSLTGLDDTQYF; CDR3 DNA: TGTGCCAGCTCACTGACAGGGCTGGATGATACGCAGTATTTT
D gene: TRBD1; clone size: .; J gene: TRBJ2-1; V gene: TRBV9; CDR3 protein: CASSVGGGGLSYNEQFF; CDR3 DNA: TGTGCCAGCAGCGTAGGAGGGGGCGGGTTGTCCTACAATGAGCAGTTCTTC
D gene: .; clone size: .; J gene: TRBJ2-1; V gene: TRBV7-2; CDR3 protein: CASSLVGGSYNEQFF; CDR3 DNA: TGTGCCAGCAGCTTAGTTGGCGGTTCCTACAATGAGCAGTTCTTC
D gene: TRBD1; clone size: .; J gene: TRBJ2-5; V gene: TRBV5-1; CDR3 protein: CASSARTGDFKETQYF; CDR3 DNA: TGCGCCAGCAGCGCTCGGACAGGGGACTTCAAAGAGACCCAGTACTTC
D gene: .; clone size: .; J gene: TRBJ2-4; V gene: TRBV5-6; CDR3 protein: CASSFVAENIQYF; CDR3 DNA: TGTGCCAGCAGCTTTGTGGCTGAAAACATTCAGTACTTC
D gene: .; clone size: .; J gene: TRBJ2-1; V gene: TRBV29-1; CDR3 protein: CSVGRSGNEQFF; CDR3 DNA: TGCAGCGTGGGACGAAGTGGCAATGAGCAGTTCTTC
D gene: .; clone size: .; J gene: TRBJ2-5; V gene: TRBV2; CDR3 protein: CASSGAVGRVETQYF; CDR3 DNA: TGTGCCAGCAGTGGGGCTGTGGGCAGGGTTGAGACCCAGTACTTC
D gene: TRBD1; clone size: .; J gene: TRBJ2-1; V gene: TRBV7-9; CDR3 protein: CASSLGRTGRNEQFF; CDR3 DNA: TGTGCCAGCAGCTTAGGCCGGACAGGGCGGAATGAGCAGTTCTTC
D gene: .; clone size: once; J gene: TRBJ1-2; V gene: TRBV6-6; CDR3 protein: CASSIDDYNYGYTF; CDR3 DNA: TGTGCCAGCAGTATAGACGACTATAACTATGGCTACACCTTC
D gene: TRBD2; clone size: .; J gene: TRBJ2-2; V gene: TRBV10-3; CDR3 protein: CAISESKGLAGRGTGELFF; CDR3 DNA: TGTGCCATCAGTGAGTCGAAGGGCCTAGCGGGAAGGGGCACCGGGGAGCTGTTTTTT
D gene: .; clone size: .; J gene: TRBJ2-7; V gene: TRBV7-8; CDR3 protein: CASSLRAAPGNEQYF; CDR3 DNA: TGTGCCAGCAGCTTAAGGGCCGCCCCGGGTAACGAGCAGTACTTC
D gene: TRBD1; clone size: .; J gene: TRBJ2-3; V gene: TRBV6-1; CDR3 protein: CASSLTGGTTDTQYF; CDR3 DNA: TGTGCCAGCAGTTTGACAGGGGGAACGACAGATACGCAGTATTTT
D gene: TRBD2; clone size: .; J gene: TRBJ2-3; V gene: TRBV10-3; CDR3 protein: CAIRGTSGRGSDTQYF; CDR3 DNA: TGTGCCATCAGAGGGACTAGCGGGAGGGGGTCAGATACGCAGTATTTT
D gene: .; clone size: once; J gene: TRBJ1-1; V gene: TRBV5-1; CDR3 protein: CASSLDHLNTEAFF; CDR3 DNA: TGCGCCAGCAGCTTGGACCATTTGAACACTGAAGCTTTCTTT
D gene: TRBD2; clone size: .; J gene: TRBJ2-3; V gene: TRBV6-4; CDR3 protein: CASSQLAGGTDTQYF; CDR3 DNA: TGTGCCAGCAGCCAACTAGCGGGAGGAACAGATACGCAGTATTTT
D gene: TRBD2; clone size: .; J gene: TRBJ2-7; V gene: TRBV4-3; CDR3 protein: CASSQEGFGTSVYEQYF; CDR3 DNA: TGCGCCAGCAGCCAAGAGGGATTTGGGACTAGCGTCTACGAGCAGTACTTC
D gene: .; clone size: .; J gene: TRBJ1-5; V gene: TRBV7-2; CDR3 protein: CASRILGQPQHF; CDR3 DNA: TGTGCCAGTCGGATTCTGGGGCAGCCCCAGCATTTT
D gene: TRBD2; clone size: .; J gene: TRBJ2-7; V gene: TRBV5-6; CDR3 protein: CASSWRGSYEQYF; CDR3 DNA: TGTGCCAGCAGCTGGCGGGGGTCCTACGAGCAGTACTTC